This TCR beta chain appears in the sequencing data of a study of early T cells in non-severe SARS-CoV-2 infection. The overall study: Whole-blood bulk RNA, unsorted, was sequenced, and chains were unpaired.

This clonotype was counted ten times or more. Its antigen is not known. The CDR3 length is 15 residues. Losses at the gene ends were 3 bases for V and 3 bases for J; bases not matched to a gene: 7. Germline V gene sequence: CDR1 SEHNR, CDR2 FQNEAQ (reference sequence). Individual cDNA molecules were tagged with unique molecular identifiers, the study reported. One entry per CDR3 protein results from TCRdb running MiXCR on the 5' RACE reads. This sample yields tens of thousands of distinct CDR3 sequences, of which about 6% are seen a single time; about 8% belongs to the top ten. Study-level results: Private and CD4 specificities were missed by VDJdb matching, skewed to anti-spike CD8.

J is TRBJ2-7 and V is TRBV7-9, with 8 bases matching TRBD1. Sequencing was carried out using whole blood. The source of this sequence is an adult who was a healthcare worker with PCR-confirmed SARS-CoV-2 infection or an uninfected control (not recorded which). The CDR3 loop is CASSFRTGSVYEQYF. In DNA, the CDR3 is TGTGCCAGCAGCTTCCGGACAGGGAGTGTCTACGAGCAGTACTTC.